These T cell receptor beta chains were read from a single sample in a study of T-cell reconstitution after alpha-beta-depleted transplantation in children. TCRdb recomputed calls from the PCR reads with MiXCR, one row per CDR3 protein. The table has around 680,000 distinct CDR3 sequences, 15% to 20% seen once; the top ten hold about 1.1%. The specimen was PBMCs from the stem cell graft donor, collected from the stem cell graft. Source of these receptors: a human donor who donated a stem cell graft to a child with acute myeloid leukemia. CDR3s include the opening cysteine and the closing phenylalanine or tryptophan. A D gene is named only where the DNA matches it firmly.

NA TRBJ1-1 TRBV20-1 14 CSATGEVMNTEAFF
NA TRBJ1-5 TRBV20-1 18 CSAMGFDKGFRGNQPQHF
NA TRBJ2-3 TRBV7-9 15 CASSLGPISTDTQYF
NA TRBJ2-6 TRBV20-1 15 CSASRAGVGANVLTF
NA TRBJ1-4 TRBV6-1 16 CASSSQLSQMIEKLFF
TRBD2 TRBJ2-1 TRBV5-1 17 CASSLGKRGGLYNEQFF
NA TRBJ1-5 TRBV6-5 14 CASSYGVGNQPQHF
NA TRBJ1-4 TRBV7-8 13 CASSFGLVEKLFF
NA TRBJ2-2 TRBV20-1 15 CSARGGTGHTGELFF
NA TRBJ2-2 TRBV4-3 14 CASSQDFSTGELFF
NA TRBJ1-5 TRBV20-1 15 CSARSPGTSNQPQHF
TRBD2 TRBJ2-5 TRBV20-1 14 CSAFGRRGGETQYF
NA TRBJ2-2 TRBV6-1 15 CASKYAGTDTGELFF
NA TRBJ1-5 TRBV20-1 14 CSARDLRLGQPQHF
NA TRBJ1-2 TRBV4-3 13 CASSQGTNYGYTF
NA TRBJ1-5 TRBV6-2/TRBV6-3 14 CASSYSMKGQPQHF
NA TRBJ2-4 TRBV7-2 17 CASSPKPLDGYKNIQYF
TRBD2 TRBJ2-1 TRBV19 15 CASSMTSGGYNEQFF
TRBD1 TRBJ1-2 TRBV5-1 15 CASSRRDREIYGYTF
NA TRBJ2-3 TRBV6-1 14 CASSPPGPTHTQYF
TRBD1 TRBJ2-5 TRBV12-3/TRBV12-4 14 CASSSFGQEETQYF
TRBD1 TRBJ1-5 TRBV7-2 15 CASSGDRGPHQPQHF
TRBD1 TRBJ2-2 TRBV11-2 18 CASSFRGVQGARTGELFF
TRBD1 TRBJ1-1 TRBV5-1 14 CASSVQGAYTEAFF
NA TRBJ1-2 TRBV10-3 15 CAISAPLQSNYGYTF
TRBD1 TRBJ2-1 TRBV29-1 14 CSVKGAISYNEQFF
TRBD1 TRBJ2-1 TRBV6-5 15 CASSYFPGGFGEQFF
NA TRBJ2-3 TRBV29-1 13 CSVEEGATDTQYF
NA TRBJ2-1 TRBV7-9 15 CASSLGGFPVGEQFF
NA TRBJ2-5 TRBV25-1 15 CASSEYGAGSETQYF
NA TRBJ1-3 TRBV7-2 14 CASSLWEVGNTIYF
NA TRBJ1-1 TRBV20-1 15 CTTIATGRLNTEAFF
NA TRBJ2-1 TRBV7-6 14 CASSFGAGSNEQFF
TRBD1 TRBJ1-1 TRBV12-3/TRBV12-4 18 CASSLRQGGPYANTEAFF
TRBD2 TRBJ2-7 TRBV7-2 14 CASSFGLVQYEQYF
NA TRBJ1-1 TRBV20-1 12 CSAAADAAEAFF
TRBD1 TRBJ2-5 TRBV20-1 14 CSAEGQAKGETQYF
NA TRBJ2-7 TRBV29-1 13 CSVEGQGTYEQYF
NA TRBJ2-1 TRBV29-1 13 CSVTRDTYNEQFF
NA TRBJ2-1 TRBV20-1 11 CSAGEAYEQFF
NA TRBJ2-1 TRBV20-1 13 CSAITGDSDEQFF
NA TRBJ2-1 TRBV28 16 CASKPEVAGYYNEQFF
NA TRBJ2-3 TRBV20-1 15 CSAPPLQRLTDTQYF
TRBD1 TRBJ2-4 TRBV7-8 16 CASSHDRGHTKNIQYF
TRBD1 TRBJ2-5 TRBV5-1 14 CASSPDRSEETQYF
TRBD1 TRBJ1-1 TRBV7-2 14 CASSSRQGSTEAFF
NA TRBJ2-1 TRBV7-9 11 CAWDRGNDQFF